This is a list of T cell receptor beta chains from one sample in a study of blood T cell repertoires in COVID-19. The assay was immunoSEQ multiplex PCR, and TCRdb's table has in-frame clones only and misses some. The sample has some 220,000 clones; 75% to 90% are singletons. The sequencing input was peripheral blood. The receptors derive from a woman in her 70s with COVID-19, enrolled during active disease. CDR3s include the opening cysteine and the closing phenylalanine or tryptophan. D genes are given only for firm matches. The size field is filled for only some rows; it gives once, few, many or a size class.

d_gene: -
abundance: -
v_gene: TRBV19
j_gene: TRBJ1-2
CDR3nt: TGTGCCAGTGCCGATACAGGAGACAACTATGGCTACACCTTC
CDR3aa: CASADTGDNYGYTF

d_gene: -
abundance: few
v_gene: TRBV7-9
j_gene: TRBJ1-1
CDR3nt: TGTGCCAGCAGCTTAGCTTCAACTGAAGCTTTCTTT
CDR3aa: CASSLASTEAFF

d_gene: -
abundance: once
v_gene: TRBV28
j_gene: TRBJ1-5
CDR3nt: TGTGCCAGCGGTAACAGGGGCAATCAGCCCCAGCATTTT
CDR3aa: CASGNRGNQPQHF

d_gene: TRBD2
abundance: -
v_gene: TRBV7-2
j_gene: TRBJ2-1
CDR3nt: TGTGCCAGCAGCTTCCTGGGACTAGCGGGACCCTACAATGAGCAGTTCTTC
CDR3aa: CASSFLGLAGPYNEQFF

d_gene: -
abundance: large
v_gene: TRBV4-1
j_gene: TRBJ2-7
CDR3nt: TGCGCCAGCAGCCCTTTGTTGGCAGTTTTCACCTACGAGCAGTACTTC
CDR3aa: CASSPLLAVFTYEQYF

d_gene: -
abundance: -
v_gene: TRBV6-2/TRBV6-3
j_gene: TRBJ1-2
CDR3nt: TGTGCCAGCAGTTCCCGGGGGGTTATTCGAGGCTACACCTTC
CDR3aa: CASSSRGVIRGYTF

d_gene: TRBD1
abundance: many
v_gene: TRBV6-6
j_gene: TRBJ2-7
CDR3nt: TGTGCCAGCAGTTACACAGACAGGGTGGACGAGCAGTACTTC
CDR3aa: CASSYTDRVDEQYF

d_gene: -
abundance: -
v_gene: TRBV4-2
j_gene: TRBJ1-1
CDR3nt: TGTGCCAGCAGCCAAGAACCCCGCCCAGAGAACACTGAAGCTTTCTTT
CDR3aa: CASSQEPRPENTEAFF

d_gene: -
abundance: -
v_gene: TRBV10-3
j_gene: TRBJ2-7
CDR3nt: TGTGCCATCAGTGATGCAAAGCAGACTGGCCACTCTACGAAGCAGTACTTC
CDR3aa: CAISDAKQTGHSTKQYF

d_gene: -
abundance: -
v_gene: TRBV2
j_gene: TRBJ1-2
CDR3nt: TGTGCCAGCAGTGTGGCACTGCCGGGCTATGGCTACACCTTC
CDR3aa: CASSVALPGYGYTF

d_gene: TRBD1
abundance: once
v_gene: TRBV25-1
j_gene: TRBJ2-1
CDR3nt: TGTGCCAGCAGTGAGTATAGGGGGCAATACAATGAGCAGTTCTTC
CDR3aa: CASSEYRGQYNEQFF

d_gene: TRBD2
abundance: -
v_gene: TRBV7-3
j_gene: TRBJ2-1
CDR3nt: TGTGCCAGCAGCCTACTAGCGGGAGGGCCCGTGGTTGACAATGAGCAGTTCTTC
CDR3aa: CASSLLAGGPVVDNEQFF

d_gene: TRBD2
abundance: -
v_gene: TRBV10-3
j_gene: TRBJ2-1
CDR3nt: TGTGCCATCAGGCCCGGGACTAGCGGATACAATGAGCAGTTCTTC
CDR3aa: CAIRPGTSGYNEQFF

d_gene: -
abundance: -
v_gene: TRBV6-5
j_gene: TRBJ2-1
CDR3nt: TGTGCCAGCGGAAGACTTGGTGAGCAGTTCTTC
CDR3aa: CASGRLGEQFF

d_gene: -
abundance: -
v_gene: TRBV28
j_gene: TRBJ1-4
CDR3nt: TGTGCCACCAATATACAGGAGTCTTATGAAAAACTGTTTTTT
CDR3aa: CATNIQESYEKLFF

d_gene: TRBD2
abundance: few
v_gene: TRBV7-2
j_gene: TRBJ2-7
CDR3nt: TGTGCCAGCAGCCAGGCTAGCGGGTACGAGCAGTACTTC
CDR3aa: CASSQASGYEQYF

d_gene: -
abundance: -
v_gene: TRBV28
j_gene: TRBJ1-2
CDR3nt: TGTGCCAGCAAGGGGAATAGCGGCTACACCTTC
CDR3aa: CASKGNSGYTF

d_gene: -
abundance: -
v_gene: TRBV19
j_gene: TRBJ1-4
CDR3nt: TGTGCCAGTAGTATTCAACAGACCCAAGAAAAACTGTTTTTT
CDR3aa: CASSIQQTQEKLFF

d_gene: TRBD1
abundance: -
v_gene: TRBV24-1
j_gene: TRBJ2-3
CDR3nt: TGTGCCACCAGTGATTTTTACAGGGGGCTGGGAGATACGCAGTATTTT
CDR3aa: CATSDFYRGLGDTQYF

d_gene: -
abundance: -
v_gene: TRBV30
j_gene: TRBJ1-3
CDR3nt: TGTGCCTGGAGGCAGTCTGGAAACACCATATATTTT
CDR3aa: CAWRQSGNTIYF

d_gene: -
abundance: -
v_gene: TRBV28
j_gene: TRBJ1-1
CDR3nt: TGTGCCAGCAGCCCGGCAGGGAACACTGAAGCTTTCTTT
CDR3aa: CASSPAGNTEAFF

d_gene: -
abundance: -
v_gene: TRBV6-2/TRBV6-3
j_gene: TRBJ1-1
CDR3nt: TGTGCCAGCAGTGTTAACCGGCTCCCGGGGGACACTGAAGCTTTCTTT
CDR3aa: CASSVNRLPGDTEAFF

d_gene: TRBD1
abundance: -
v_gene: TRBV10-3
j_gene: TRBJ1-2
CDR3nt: TGTGCCATCAGTGAAATTAGGACAGGGAATAGGGATGGCTACACCTTC
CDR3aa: CAISEIRTGNRDGYTF

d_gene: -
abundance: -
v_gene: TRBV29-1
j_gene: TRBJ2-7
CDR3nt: TGCAGCGTTGAAAAGCCCGGGGTTTCCTACGAGCAGTACTTC
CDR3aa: CSVEKPGVSYEQYF

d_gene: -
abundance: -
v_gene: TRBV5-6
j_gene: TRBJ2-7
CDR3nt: TGTGCCAGCAGATTGGTAGGCGCTAGCAACGAGCAGTACTTC
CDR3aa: CASRLVGASNEQYF

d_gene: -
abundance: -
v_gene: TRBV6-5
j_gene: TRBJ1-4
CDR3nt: TGTGCCAGCGTTGGGGGGATCTGGGAAAAACTGTTTTTT
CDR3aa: CASVGGIWEKLFF

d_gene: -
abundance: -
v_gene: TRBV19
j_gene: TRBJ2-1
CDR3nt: TGTGCCAGTGGTAGGAACAGGGACCCCAATGAGCAGTTCTTC
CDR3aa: CASGRNRDPNEQFF

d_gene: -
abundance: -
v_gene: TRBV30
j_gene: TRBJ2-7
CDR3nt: TGTGCCTGGAGTGGGAAGGGGGAGCAGTACTTC
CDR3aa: CAWSGKGEQYF

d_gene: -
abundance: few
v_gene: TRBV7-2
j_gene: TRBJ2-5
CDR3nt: TGTGCCAGCAGTTTTACGGCTAGATCACATTCGGGGACCCAGTACTTC
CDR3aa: CASSFTARSHSGTQYF

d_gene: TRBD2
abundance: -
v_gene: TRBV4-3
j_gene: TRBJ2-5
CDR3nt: TGCGCCAGCAGCCAAGATTGGGGTAGCGGGCTGCCTAAGGGGGAGACCCAGTACTTC
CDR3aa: CASSQDWGSGLPKGETQYF